The 28 T cell receptor beta chains reported below all come from one sample, sequenced in a study of T cell responses to AZD1222 COVID-19 vaccine. Assay used: immunoSEQ multiplex PCR; TCRdb lists only in-frame clones, some missing. The sample includes 180,000 or so clones, more than 85% of them seen just once. Sequences were derived from peripheral blood, sampled on day 0 of AZD1222 vaccination. The receptors were gathered from an adult in good health.

This clone was seen just once. The chain carries TRBV11-2 and TRBJ1-2; 8 nucleotides match TRBD1. Trimming cost V 5 bases and J 6 bases; bases outside gene matches: 8. The CDR3 is 14 amino acids. Germline loops: CDR1 SGHAT, CDR2 FQNNGV. The DNA of the CDR3 is TGTGCCAGCAGCGCACTGACAGGGGTGGATGGCTACACCTTC. Residues: CASSALTGVDGYTF.

This clone was found once. V gene TRBV19 combines with J gene TRBJ2-7; no reliable D call. Between the trimmed V and J ends, which lost 6 bases and 3 bases, there was a span of 18 bases. The CDR3 spans 15 residues. Germline V gives CDR1 LNHDA, CDR2 SQIVND (reference sequence). The CDR3 coding sequence is TGTGCCAGTAGCCGTATTTATGTGTCCATCTACGAGCAGTACTTC. Protein: CASSRIYVSIYEQYF.

The rearrangement uses TRBV5-1 and TRBJ1-1, with 7 bases fitting TRBD1. Trimming cost V 6 bases and J 0 bases; bases outside gene matches: 8. CDR3 size: 15 residues. Germline loops: CDR1 SGHRS, CDR2 YFSETQ. This chain's CDR3 is CASKQGVNMNTEAFF. CDR3 nucleotides: TGCGCCAGCAAGCAGGGGGTAAATATGAACACTGAAGCTTTCTTT.

This chain joins TRBV7-2 and TRBJ1-5; D is ambiguous. CDR3 length: 12 amino acids. Germline V gene sequence: CDR1 SGHTA, CDR2 FQGNSA. V gave up 1 base and J gave up 5 bases, with 3 bases separating them. As DNA, the CDR3 is TGTGCCAGCAGCTTAGGGCATCAGCCCCAGCATTTT. Translation gives CASSLGHQPQHF.

The rearrangement joins TRBV9 to TRBJ2-2, with 13 nucleotides matching TRBD2. Germline loops: CDR1 SGDLS, CDR2 YYNGEE. The CDR3 spans 16 residues. V lost 4 bases to trimming and J lost 4 bases; unmatched junction nucleotides: 4. The CDR3 loop is CASSLGLAGATGELFF. The CDR3 DNA reads as TGTGCCAGCAGCTTAGGACTAGCGGGAGCCACCGGGGAGCTGTTTTTT.

The chain combines TRBV2 with TRBJ2-7; 12 bases map to TRBD2. Trimming at V came to 4 bases and at J to 2 bases, leaving 3 bases not matched to a gene. Germline-derived CDR1 and CDR2 are SNHLY and FYNNEI. The CDR3 extends over 15 amino acids. The CDR3 DNA sequence: TGTGCCAGCAGTGGGACTAGCGGGGCCACCTACGAGCAGTACTTC. Its translation is CASSGTSGATYEQYF.

The chain is built from TRBV6-5 and TRBJ2-2; a weak D match, TRBD2 (6 bases). Germline values: CDR1 MNHEY, CDR2 SVGAGI. This CDR3 has 15 residues. V was shortened by 6 bases and J by 8 bases, with 19 bases between the two germline ends. The DNA of the CDR3 is TGTGCCAGCAGACCCGGGACTTCCCTTGCTGGGGAGCTGTTTTTT. It is translated as CASRPGTSLAGELFF.

The CDR3 DNA sequence: TGTGCCAGCAGCTTGGCACCGACTGGGGAGCAGTACTTC. Its protein product is CASSLAPTGEQYF. This sequence joins TRBV5-6 and TRBJ2-7; D is uncertain. Trimming stripped 0 bases from V and 7 bases from J, with 11 bases between. CDR3 length: 13 residues. Germline loops: CDR1 SGHDT, CDR2 YYEEEE.

The V call is TRBV11-3, the J call TRBJ1-2, with TRBD1 matching 8 bases. The CDR3 sequence is 15 residues long. The junction had 9 bases not matched to a gene; V was cut back by 5 bases and J by 4 bases. Per the germline V gene, CDR1 is SGHNT and CDR2 is YENEEA. This CDR3 is CASSRRQGRGYGYTF. In DNA, the CDR3 is TGTGCCAGCAGCCGCCGACAGGGGCGAGGCTATGGCTACACCTTC.

The chain joins TRBV20-1 to TRBJ2-7; unclear D gene. This CDR3 is 11 amino acids long. V was cut by 2 bases and J by 2 bases, with 4 bases left in between. CDR1 is DFQATT, CDR2 SNEGSKA, per germline (reference sequence). CDR3 DNA sequence: TGCAGTGCTAGAAGACCCTACGAGCAGTACTTC. Protein product: CSARRPYEQYF.

V usage is TRBV7-8 and J usage is TRBJ1-5; D possibly corresponds to TRBD1 (6 bases). From germline, CDR1 is SGHVS and CDR2 FQNEAQ. This CDR3 is built from 13 residues. Deletions cut 5 bases from V and 6 bases from J, with 11 bases between. The CDR3 protein is CASSVQGGQPQHF. The CDR3 region has the DNA TGTGCCAGCAGCGTACAGGGAGGTCAGCCCCAGCATTTT.

V and J are TRBV5-1 and TRBJ1-2; D not resolved. V lost 0 bases and J 3 bases, leaving 12 bases between the germline ends. Per germline, CDR1 SGHRS and CDR2 YFSETQ. The CDR3 spans 15 residues. CDR3 region: CASSLGQTWDYGYTF. The CDR3 nucleotides are TGCGCCAGCAGCTTGGGGCAGACCTGGGACTATGGCTACACCTTC.

This chain links TRBV6-1 with TRBJ2-3; D remains unclear. Germline CDR1 reads MNHNS; CDR2 reads SASEGT. V lost 1 base and J 3 bases, leaving 8 bases between the germline ends. The CDR3 is 14 residues long. The DNA for the CDR3 is TGTGCCAGCAGTGAAGGTGGGGTTACAGATACGCAGTATTTT. Protein sequence: CASSEGGVTDTQYF.

The rearrangement links TRBV7-6 to TRBJ2-5; perhaps D is TRBD1 or TRBD2 (7 bases each). V was trimmed by 4 bases and J by 6 bases, leaving 18 bases between them. This CDR3 spans 15 amino acids. Germline assignment: CDR1 SGHVS and CDR2 FNYEAQ. As DNA, the CDR3 is TGTGCCAGCAGCTCCCCGACAGGGAGGGGTCAGACCCAGTACTTC. It specifies CASSSPTGRGQTQYF.

The genes are TRBV25-1 and TRBJ1-1; TRBD1 might be the D (5 bases). V lost 3 bases and J lost 0, with 11 bases in between. Germline V gene lookup returns CDR1 MGHDK and CDR2 SYGVNS. This CDR3 contains 15 residues. CDR3 DNA sequence: TGTGCCAGCAGTGAGGTAGGGGCAATGAACACTGAAGCTTTCTTT. Its protein product is CASSEVGAMNTEAFF.

The CDR3 region has the DNA TGTGCCAGTAGTTCGGTGGGAAAGCCCAAAAACATTCAGTACTTC. It encodes CASSSVGKPKNIQYF. This chain connects TRBV19 to TRBJ2-4; no firm D call. Germline values: CDR1 LNHDA, CDR2 SQIVND (reference sequence). The CDR3 is 15 amino acids. The V and J ends lost 5 bases and 2 bases respectively, with 13 bases between them.

V and J are TRBV29-1 and TRBJ1-1, with 8 positions matching TRBD1. The CDR3 is made up of 14 amino acids. Trimming took 7 bases from V and 0 from J; bases not matched to a gene: 7. The germline CDR1 and CDR2 sequences are SQVTM and ANQGSEA. The CDR3 bases are TGCAGCGCCCTGGACAGGGCTTTGAACACTGAAGCTTTCTTT. This sequence encodes CSALDRALNTEAFF.

This chain links TRBV5-4 with TRBJ2-5; D is possibly TRBD2 (6 bases). CDR1 is SGHNT, CDR2 YYREEE, per germline (reference sequence). V lost 5 bases to trimming and J lost 5 bases, with 25 bases between them. This CDR3 is 17 amino acids long. The CDR3 sequence: CASRTRGAGLSGETQYF. DNA for the CDR3: TGTGCCAGCAGAACGAGGGGTGCGGGACTCAGCGGGGAGACCCAGTACTTC.

V gene TRBV6-5 combines with J gene TRBJ1-2; no clear D gene. V was shortened by 6 bases and J by 8 bases, with 19 bases between the two germline ends. CDR1 is MNHEY, CDR2 SVGAGI, per germline. The CDR3 runs to 14 residues. CDR3 sequence reads: CASRPTEFARGYTF. The CDR3 DNA is TGTGCCAGCAGGCCAACAGAATTCGCCAGGGGCTACACCTTC.

The rearrangement joins TRBV14 to TRBJ1-5; no clear D gene. V was clipped by 0 bases and J by 6 bases, with 6 bases between them. Germline V lookup: CDR1 SGHDN, CDR2 FVKESK. The CDR3 is made up of 13 amino acids. CDR3 nucleotide sequence: TGTGCCAGCAGCCAAGAGATAGGTCAGCCCCAGCATTTT. Protein: CASSQEIGQPQHF.

J is TRBJ1-1 and V is TRBV2; D is unclear. The V end lost 2 bases, the J end lost 8 bases, and 9 bases lay between the germline ends. Per germline, CDR1 SNHLY and CDR2 FYNNEI. CDR3 length equals 12 residues. CDR3 nucleotide sequence: TGTGCCAGCAGTGAACAGGCGATCGAAGCTTTCTTT. Protein sequence: CASSEQAIEAFF.

The chain links TRBV10-3 to TRBJ1-5; D uncertain. This CDR3 spans 16 amino acids. V lost 0 bases to trimming and J lost 2 bases, with 11 bases between them. The germline V gene encodes CDR1 ENHRY and CDR2 SYGVKD. This CDR3 is CAISESFSPGNQPQHF. The CDR3 coding sequence is TGTGCCATCAGTGAGTCGTTTTCCCCTGGCAATCAGCCCCAGCATTTT.

The CDR3 coding sequence is TGTGCCACCAGCAGAGAGGGACAGTACGAGCAGTACTTC. It is translated as CATSREGQYEQYF. The V and J genes are TRBV15 and TRBJ2-7; 7 nucleotides align to TRBD1. V was pared by 0 bases and J by 4 bases, with 0 bases of the junction left unmatched. Germline CDR1 is LNHNV and CDR2 is YYDKDF (reference sequence). The CDR3 extends over 13 amino acids.

This clone appeared once. In nucleotides, the CDR3 is TGTGCCAGCAGCTTAAGCACAGATACGCAGTATTTT. Translation gives CASSLSTDTQYF. The chain links TRBV7-9 to TRBJ2-3; D unresolved. The CDR3 consists of 12 residues. Germline V CDR1 and CDR2: SEHNR, FQNEAQ (reference sequence). Trimming left V 2 bases short and J 0 bases short, with 0 bases between.

In this sample, this clone turned up a few times. The rearrangement joins TRBV25-1 to TRBJ2-1, with a tentative D call TRBD2 (5 bases). The CDR3 runs 12 residues. Looked up from germline, CDR1 is MGHDK and CDR2 is SYGVNS. Trimming stripped 2 bases from V and 7 bases from J, with 6 bases between. The CDR3 region has the DNA TGTGCCAGCAGTGAACCGGGAAATGAGCAGTTCTTC. The encoded protein is CASSEPGNEQFF.

This chain connects TRBV6-5 to TRBJ1-2; tentatively, D is TRBD1 (6 bases). V lost 2 bases, J lost 8 bases, and 15 bases lay in between. Looked up from germline, CDR1 is MNHEY and CDR2 is SVGAGI. The CDR3 runs to 14 residues. The CDR3 DNA follows: TGTGCCAGCAGTTACCCTCAGGGGAGAGGGGGCTACACCTTC. Encoded protein: CASSYPQGRGGYTF.

The chain's CDR3 is CASSYSTGGGAFF. In DNA, the CDR3 is TGTGCCAGCAGTTACTCGACCGGGGGGGGAGCTTTCTTT. The chain has TRBV6-5 and TRBJ1-1, with D possibly matching TRBD1 (5 bases). CDR1 MNHEY and CDR2 SVGAGI come from the germline V gene. V lost 0 bases to trimming and J lost 10 bases, with 12 bases between them. The length of the CDR3 is 13 residues.

CDR3 nucleotides: TGCGCCAGCAGCTACAGGGGGCAGGACACCGGGGAGCTGTTTTTT. Translated: CASSYRGQDTGELFF. The chain uses TRBV5-1 and TRBJ2-2, with 9 bases that match TRBD1. Trimming removed 3 bases from V and 3 bases from J; junction bases left unmatched: 3. Germline loops: CDR1 SGHRS, CDR2 YFSETQ. The CDR3 is 15 residues long.